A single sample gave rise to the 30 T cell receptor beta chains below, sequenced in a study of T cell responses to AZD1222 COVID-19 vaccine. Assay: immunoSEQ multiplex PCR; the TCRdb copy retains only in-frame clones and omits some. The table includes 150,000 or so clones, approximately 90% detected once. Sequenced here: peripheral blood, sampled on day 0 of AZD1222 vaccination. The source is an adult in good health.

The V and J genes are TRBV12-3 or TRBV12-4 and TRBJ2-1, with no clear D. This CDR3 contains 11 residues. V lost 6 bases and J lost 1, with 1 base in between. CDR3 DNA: TGTGCCAGCAGATCCTACAATGAGCAGTTCTTC. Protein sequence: CASRSYNEQFF.

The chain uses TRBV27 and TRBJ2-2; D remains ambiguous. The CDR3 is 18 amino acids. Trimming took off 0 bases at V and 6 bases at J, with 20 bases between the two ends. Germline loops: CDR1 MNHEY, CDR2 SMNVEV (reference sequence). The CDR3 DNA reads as TGTGCCAGCAGTTTATCCCCCATTAGGGTTGAGAGTTCCGGGGAGCTGTTTTTT. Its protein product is CASSLSPIRVESSGELFF.

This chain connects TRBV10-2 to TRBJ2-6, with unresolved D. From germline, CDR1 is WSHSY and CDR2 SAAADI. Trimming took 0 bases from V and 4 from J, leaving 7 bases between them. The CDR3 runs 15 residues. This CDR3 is CASSESSGGANVLTF. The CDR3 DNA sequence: TGCGCCAGCAGTGAGTCGTCCGGAGGGGCCAACGTCCTGACTTTC.

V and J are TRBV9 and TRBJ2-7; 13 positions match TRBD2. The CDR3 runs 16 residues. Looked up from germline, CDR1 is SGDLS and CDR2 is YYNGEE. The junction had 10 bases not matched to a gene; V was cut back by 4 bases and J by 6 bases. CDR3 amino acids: CASSPQLAGGPIEQYF. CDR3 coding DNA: TGTGCCAGCAGCCCCCAACTAGCGGGAGGGCCAATCGAGCAGTACTTC.

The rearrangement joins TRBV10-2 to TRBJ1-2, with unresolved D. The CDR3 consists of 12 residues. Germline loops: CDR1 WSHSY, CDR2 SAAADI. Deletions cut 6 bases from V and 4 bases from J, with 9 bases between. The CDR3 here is CASSRAGYGYTF. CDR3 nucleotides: TGCGCCAGCAGCCGGGCTGGCTATGGCTACACCTTC.

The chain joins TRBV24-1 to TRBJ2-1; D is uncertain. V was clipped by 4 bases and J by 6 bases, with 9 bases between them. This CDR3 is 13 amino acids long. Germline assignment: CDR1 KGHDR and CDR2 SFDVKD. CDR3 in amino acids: CATSDSPGNEQFF. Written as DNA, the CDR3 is TGTGCCACCAGTGACTCACCGGGCAATGAGCAGTTCTTC.

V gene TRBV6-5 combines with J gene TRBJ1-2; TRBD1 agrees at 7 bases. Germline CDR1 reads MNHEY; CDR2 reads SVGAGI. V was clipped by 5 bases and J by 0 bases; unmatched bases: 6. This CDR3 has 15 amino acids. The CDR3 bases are TGTGCCAGCAGTCCAAGGACAGGAGCTAACTATGGCTACACCTTC. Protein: CASSPRTGANYGYTF.

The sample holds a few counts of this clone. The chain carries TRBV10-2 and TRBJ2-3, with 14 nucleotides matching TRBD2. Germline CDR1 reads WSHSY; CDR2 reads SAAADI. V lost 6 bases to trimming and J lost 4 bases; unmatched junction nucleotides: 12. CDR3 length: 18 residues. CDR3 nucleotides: TGCGCCAGCAGGGGACTAGCGGGAGTTTTAGGGGTTGCAGATACGCAGTATTTT. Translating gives CASRGLAGVLGVADTQYF.

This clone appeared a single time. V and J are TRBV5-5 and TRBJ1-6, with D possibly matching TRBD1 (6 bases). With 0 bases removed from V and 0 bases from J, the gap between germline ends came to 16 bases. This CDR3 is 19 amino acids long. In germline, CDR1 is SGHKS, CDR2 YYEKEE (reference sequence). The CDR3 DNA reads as TGTGCCAGCAGCTTGGATTCTCCAGGGGCCAACTCCTATAATTCACCCCTCCACTTT. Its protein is CASSLDSPGANSYNSPLHF.

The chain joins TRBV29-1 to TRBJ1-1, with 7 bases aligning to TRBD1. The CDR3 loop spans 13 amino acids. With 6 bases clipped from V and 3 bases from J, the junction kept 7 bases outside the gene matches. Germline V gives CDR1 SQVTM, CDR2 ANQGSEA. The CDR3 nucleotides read TGCAGCGTCCTGGGGGACAGATACACTGAAGCTTTCTTT. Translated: CSVLGDRYTEAFF.

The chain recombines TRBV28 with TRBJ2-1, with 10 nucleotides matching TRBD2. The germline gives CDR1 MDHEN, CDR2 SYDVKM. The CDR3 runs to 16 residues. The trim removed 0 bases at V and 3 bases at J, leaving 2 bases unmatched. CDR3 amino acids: CASSLWLAGVYNEQFF. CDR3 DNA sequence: TGTGCCAGCAGTTTATGGCTAGCGGGAGTCTACAATGAGCAGTTCTTC.

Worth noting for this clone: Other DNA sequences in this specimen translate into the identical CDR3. The CDR3 here is CASSLAGSGNTIYF. CDR3 coding DNA: TGTGCCAGCAGCTTAGCTGGGTCTGGAAACACCATATATTTT. The chain carries TRBV7-2 and TRBJ1-3; no clear D gene. Germline V gene sequence: CDR1 SGHTA, CDR2 FQGNSA. Trimming removed 0 bases from V and 1 base from J, with 4 bases in between. The CDR3 totals 14 residues.

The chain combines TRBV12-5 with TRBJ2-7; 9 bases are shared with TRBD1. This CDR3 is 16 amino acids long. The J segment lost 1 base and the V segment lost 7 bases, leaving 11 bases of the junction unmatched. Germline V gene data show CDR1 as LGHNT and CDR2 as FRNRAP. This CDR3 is CASAGTGSFRSYEQYF. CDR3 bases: TGTGCTAGTGCAGGGACAGGGAGTTTTCGTTCCTACGAGCAGTACTTC. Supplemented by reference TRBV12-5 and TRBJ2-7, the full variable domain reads DARVTQTPRHKVTEMGQEVTMRCQPILGHNTVFWYRQTMMQGLELLAYFRNRAPLDDSGMPKDRFSAEMPDATLATLKIQPSEPRDSAVYFCASAGTGSFRSYEQYFGPGTRLTVT.

CDR3 loop: CASSPGSTDTQYF. The CDR3 DNA reads TGTGCCAGCAGCCCAGGGTCAACAGATACGCAGTATTTT. The chain carries TRBV11-3 and TRBJ2-3, with a tentative D call TRBD1 (5 bases). V lost 5 bases and J 3 bases, leaving 9 bases between the germline ends. Germline lookup yields CDR1 SGHNT and CDR2 YENEEA. The CDR3 contains 13 residues.

The CDR3 protein is CASSPDRFVKTQYF. For the CDR3, the DNA is TGTGCCAGTAGTCCCGACAGGTTCGTGAAGACCCAGTACTTC. This rearrangement joins TRBV19 to TRBJ2-5; the D gene is possibly TRBD1 (6 bases). V lost 5 bases, J lost 6 bases, and 16 bases lay in between. The CDR3 loop spans 14 amino acids. The germline V gene has CDR1 LNHDA and CDR2 SQIVND (reference sequence).

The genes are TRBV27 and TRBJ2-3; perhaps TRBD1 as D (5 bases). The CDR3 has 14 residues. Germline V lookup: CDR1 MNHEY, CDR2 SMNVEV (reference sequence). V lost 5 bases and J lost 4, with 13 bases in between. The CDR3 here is CASSGRGQADTQYF. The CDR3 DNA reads TGTGCCAGCAGTGGAAGGGGTCAGGCAGATACGCAGTATTTT.

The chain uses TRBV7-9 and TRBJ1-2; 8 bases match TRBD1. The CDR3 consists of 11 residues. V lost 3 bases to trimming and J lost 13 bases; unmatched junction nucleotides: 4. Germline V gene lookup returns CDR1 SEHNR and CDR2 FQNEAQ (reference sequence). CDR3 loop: CASSLGTGITF. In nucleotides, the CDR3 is TGTGCCAGCAGCTTGGGGACAGGCATCACCTTC.

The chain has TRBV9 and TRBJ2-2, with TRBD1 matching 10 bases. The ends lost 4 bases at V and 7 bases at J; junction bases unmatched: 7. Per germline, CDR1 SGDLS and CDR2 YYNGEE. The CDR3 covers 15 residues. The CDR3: CASSPWDRGVGELFF. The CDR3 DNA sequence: TGTGCCAGCAGCCCCTGGGACAGGGGTGTCGGGGAGCTGTTTTTT. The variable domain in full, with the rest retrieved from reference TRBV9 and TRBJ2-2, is DSGVTQTPKHLITATGQRVTLRCSPRSGDLSVYWYQQSLDQGLQFLIQYYNGEERAKGNILERFSAQQFPDLHSELNLSSLELGDSALYFCASSPWDRGVGELFFGEGSRLTVL.

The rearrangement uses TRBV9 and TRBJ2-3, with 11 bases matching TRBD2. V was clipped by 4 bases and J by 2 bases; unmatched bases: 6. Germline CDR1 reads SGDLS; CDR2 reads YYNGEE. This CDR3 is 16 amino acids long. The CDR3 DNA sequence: TGTGCCAGCAGCATTCGACTAGCGGGACCCACAGATACGCAGTATTTT. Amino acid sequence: CASSIRLAGPTDTQYF.

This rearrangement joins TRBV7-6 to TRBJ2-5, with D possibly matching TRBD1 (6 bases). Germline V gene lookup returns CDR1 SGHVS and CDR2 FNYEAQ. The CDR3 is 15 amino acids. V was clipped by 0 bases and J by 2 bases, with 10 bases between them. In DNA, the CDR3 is TGTGCCAGCAGCTTAGCCCCCAGGGGTCAAGAGACCCAGTACTTC. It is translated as CASSLAPRGQETQYF.

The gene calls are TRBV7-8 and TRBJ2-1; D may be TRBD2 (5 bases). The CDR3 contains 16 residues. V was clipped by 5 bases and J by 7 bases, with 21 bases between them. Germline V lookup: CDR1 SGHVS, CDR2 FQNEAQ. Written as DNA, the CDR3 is TGTGCCAGCAGCCCTTCGCGGGTGGTCCTCAAGAATGAGCAGTTCTTC. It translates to CASSPSRVVLKNEQFF.

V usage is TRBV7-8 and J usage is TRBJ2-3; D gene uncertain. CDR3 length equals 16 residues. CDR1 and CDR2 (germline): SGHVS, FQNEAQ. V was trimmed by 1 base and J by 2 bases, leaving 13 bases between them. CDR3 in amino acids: CASSLVIIGPTDTQYF. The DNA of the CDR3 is TGTGCCAGCAGCTTAGTTATTATCGGCCCCACAGATACGCAGTATTTT.

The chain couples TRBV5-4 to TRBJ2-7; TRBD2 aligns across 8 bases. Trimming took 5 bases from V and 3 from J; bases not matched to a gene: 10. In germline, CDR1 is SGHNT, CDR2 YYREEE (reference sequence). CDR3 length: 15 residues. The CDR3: CASRSGVAGNYEQYF. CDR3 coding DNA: TGTGCCAGCAGGTCAGGAGTAGCGGGGAACTACGAGCAGTACTTC.

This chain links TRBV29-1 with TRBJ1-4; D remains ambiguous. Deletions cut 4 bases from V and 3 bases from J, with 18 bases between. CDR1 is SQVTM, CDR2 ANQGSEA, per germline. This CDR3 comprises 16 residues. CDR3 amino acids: CSVGGDSGGANEKLFF. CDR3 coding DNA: TGCAGCGTTGGAGGCGATTCGGGTGGGGCTAATGAAAAACTGTTTTTT.

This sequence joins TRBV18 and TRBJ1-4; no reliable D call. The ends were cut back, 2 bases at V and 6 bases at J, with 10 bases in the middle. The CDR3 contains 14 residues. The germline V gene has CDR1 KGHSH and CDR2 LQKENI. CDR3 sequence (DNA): TGTGCCAGCTCACCAGTCCAGTACCATGAAAAACTGTTTTTT. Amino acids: CASSPVQYHEKLFF.

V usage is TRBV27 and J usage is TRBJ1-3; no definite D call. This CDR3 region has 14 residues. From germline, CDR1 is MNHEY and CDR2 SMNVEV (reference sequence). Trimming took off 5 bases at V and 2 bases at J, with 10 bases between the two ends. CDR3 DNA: TGTGCCAGCAGTCCCGGGAGGCCTGGAAACACCATATATTTT. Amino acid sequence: CASSPGRPGNTIYF.

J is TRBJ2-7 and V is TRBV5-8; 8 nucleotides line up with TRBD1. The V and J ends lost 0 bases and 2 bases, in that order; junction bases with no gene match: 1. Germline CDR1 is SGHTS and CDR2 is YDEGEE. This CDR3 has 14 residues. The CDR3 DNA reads TGTGCCAGCAGCTTGGTCAGGGGGCCCTACGAGCAGTACTTC. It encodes CASSLVRGPYEQYF.

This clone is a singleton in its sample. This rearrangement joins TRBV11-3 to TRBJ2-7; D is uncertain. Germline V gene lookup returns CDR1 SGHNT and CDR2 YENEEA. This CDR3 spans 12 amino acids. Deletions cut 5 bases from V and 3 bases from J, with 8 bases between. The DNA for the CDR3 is TGTGCCAGCAGCCCGAGTCGCTACGAGCAGTACTTC. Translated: CASSPSRYEQYF.

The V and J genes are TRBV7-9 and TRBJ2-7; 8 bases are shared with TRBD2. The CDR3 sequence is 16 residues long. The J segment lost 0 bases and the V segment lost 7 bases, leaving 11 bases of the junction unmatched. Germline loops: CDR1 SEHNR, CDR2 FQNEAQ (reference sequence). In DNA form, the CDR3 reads TGTGCCAGCACCCAAACGGGAGGGGTCGGCTCCTACGAGCAGTACTTC. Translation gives CASTQTGGVGSYEQYF.

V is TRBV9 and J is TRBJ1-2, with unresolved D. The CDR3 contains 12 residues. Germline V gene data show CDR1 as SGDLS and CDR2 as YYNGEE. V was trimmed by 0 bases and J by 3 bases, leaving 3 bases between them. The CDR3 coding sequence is TGTGCCAGCAGCGTAGACCACTATGGCTACACCTTC. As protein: CASSVDHYGYTF.